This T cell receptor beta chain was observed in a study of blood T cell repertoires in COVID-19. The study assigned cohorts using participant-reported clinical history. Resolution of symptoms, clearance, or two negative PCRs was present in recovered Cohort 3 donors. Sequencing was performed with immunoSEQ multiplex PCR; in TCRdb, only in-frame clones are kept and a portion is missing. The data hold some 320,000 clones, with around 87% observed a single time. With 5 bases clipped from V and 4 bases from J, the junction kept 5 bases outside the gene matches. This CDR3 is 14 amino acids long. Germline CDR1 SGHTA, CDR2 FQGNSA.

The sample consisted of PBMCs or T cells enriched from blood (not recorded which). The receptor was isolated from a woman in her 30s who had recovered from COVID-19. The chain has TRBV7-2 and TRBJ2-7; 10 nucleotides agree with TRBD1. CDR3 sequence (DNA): TGTGCCAGCAGCCGCCGGGACAGGGGTTACGAGCAGTACTTC. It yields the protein CASSRRDRGYEQYF.